These 16 T cell receptor beta chains came from one sample sequenced in a study of response to subunit inactivated influenza vaccine. TCRdb called the RT-PCR reads again in MiXCR, with one record for every CDR3 protein. Of about 540,000 distinct CDR3 sequences listed, roughly 25% are singletons. The same sample was also studied in work on T cells expressing NK-cell markers. That study reports: The authors generated TCR beta cDNA through 5'RACE template switching with UMIs.

The specimen comprised CD4+ T cells sorted from PBMCs, sampled roughly 13 days after vaccination. All receptors derive from a man aged 50-60 years who received an inactivated influenza vaccine.

The chain has TRBV6-1 and TRBJ2-1; 9 positions agree with TRBD2. After removal of 10 bases from V and 9 bases from J, the junction contained 13 bases not matched to a gene. This CDR3 is 14 amino acids long. Germline loops: CDR1 MNHNS, CDR2 SASEGT. The CDR3 region has the DNA TGTGCCACCACACGGGCTAGCGGGGCAGGTGAGCAGTTCTTC. It translates to CATTRASGAGEQFF.

The CDR3: CSDQGRGKKYQETQYF. The DNA of the CDR3 is TGCAGTGACCAAGGAAGGGGAAAAAAGTACCAAGAGACCCAGTACTTC. V gene TRBV20-1 combines with J gene TRBJ2-5, with a tentative D call TRBD1 (5 bases). Trimming pared 7 bases from V and 0 bases from J, leaving 21 bases between. From germline, CDR1 is DFQATT and CDR2 SNEGSKA (reference sequence). This CDR3 is built from 16 residues.

This clonotype showed up just a few times. This rearrangement joins TRBV7-8 to TRBJ2-7, with 7 bases fitting TRBD1. This CDR3 has 14 amino acids. V lost 5 bases to trimming and J lost 3 bases; unmatched junction nucleotides: 7. Per germline, CDR1 SGHVS and CDR2 FQNEAQ. CDR3 in amino acids: CASSERTGNYEQYF. In DNA, the CDR3 is TGTGCCAGCAGCGAGAGGACAGGAAACTACGAGCAGTACTTC. Complete variable domain (other parts from reference TRBV7-8 and TRBJ2-7): GAGVSQSPRYKVAKRGQDVALRCDPISGHVSLFWYQQALGQGPEFLTYFQNEAQLDKSGLPSDRFFAERPEGSVSTLKIQRTQQEDSAVYLCASSERTGNYEQYFGPGTRLTVT.

V and J are TRBV27 and TRBJ2-4; 8 nucleotides line up with TRBD2. Germline-derived CDR1 and CDR2 are MNHEY and SMNVEV (reference sequence). After removal of 3 bases from V and 0 bases from J, the junction contained 4 bases not matched to a gene. CDR3 length: 16 residues. CDR3 nucleotide sequence: TGTGCCAGCAGTTTCATAGCGGGACTAGCCAAAAACATTCAGTACTTC. Translating it yields CASSFIAGLAKNIQYF.

V and J are TRBV11-2 and TRBJ2-1; D may correspond to TRBD1 or TRBD2 (5 bases each). CDR3 length: 15 residues. CDR1 and CDR2 (germline): SGHAT, FQNNGV. Between the trimmed V and J ends, which lost 4 bases and 7 bases, there was a span of 17 bases. CDR3 amino acids: CASSSLLGRGNEQFF. The CDR3, as DNA: TGTGCCAGCAGCTCCCTGTTGGGGCGAGGGAATGAGCAGTTCTTC.

This clonotype occurred many times. This chain uses TRBV29-1 with TRBJ1-6; D remains unclear. The V and J ends lost 5 bases and 7 bases respectively, with 9 bases between them. The germline gives CDR1 SQVTM, CDR2 ANQGSEA. This CDR3 comprises 12 residues. DNA for the CDR3: TGCAGCGTTAGGGAGGGAAATTCACCCCTCCACTTT. It translates to CSVREGNSPLHF.

This clonotype was picked up a small number of times. The chain uses TRBV14 and TRBJ2-3, with D possibly matching TRBD2 (5 bases). V was clipped by 2 bases and J by 7 bases, with 16 bases between them. The CDR3 has 15 residues. Per germline, CDR1 SGHDN and CDR2 FVKESK. The CDR3 sequence: CASSQIDGLYNTQYF. CDR3 bases: TGTGCCAGCAGCCAAATCGACGGACTCTACAATACGCAGTATTTT.

This chain connects TRBV4-1 to TRBJ1-2, with D tentatively TRBD1 (6 bases). The CDR3 is made up of 15 amino acids. The germline gives CDR1 MGHRA, CDR2 YSYEKL. V lost 1 base, J lost 4 bases, and 13 bases lay in between. The CDR3 loop reads CASSQALTGFYGYTF. The CDR3 DNA is TGCGCCAGCAGCCAAGCCCTTACAGGGTTCTATGGCTACACCTTC.

There are many counts of this clonotype. The chain recombines TRBV29-1 with TRBJ1-2; D uncertain. CDR3 length: 12 amino acids. Per germline, CDR1 SQVTM and CDR2 ANQGSEA. Trimming removed 2 bases at V and 6 bases at J, with 10 bases between. The CDR3 DNA follows: TGCAGCGTTGAATTTGGGTATGATGGCTACACCTTC. Translation: CSVEFGYDGYTF. The entire variable domain, with the rest obtained from reference TRBV29-1 and TRBJ1-2, is as follows: SAVISQKPSRDICQRGTSLTIQCQVDSQVTMMFWYRQQPGQSLTLIATANQGSEATYESGFVIDKFPISRPNLTFSTLTVSNMSPEDSSIYLCSVEFGYDGYTFGSGTRLTVV.

This clonotype has at least ten counts. This sequence joins TRBV28 and TRBJ2-2; TRBD2 agrees at 8 bases. The germline V gene has CDR1 MDHEN and CDR2 SYDVKM. Losses at the gene ends were 6 bases for V and 5 bases for J; bases not matched to a gene: 8. The CDR3 is 15 amino acids. The CDR3 DNA reads as TGTGCCAGCAGCATAGCGGGGCGAACAACCGGGGAGCTGTTTTTT. This gives the protein CASSIAGRTTGELFF.

This chain uses TRBV5-1 with TRBJ2-6; D gene unclear. Deletions cut 0 bases from V and 0 bases from J, with 4 bases between. The CDR3 length is 15 residues. Per the germline V gene, CDR1 is SGHRS and CDR2 is YFSETQ. As DNA, the CDR3 is TGCGCCAGCAGCTTGGAAGCCTCTGGGGCCAACGTCCTGACTTTC. Translated, it gives CASSLEASGANVLTF.

This clonotype has at least ten counts. V usage is TRBV6-6 and J usage is TRBJ2-5; D remains unclear. Germline CDR1 MNHNY, CDR2 SVGAGI (reference sequence). CDR3 length equals 12 residues. The germline V and J ends were trimmed by 0 bases and 5 bases, with 4 bases remaining between them. The CDR3 DNA is TGTGCCAGCAGTTACTCGAGTGAGACCCAGTACTTC. Its protein product is CASSYSSETQYF.

V and J are TRBV7-2 and TRBJ2-7; 9 nucleotides agree with TRBD2. V lost 0 bases, J lost 3 bases, and 15 bases stayed unmatched. CDR3 size: 19 residues. Per germline, CDR1 SGHTA and CDR2 FQGNSA. CDR3 coding DNA: TGTGCCAGCAGCTTAGCAGGGGCCTCGGGGGCGGGGGGGATCTACGAGCAGTACTTC. Translation gives CASSLAGASGAGGIYEQYF.

A few counts support this clonotype. The CDR3 sequence: CASRSLGETEAFF. CDR3 nucleotide sequence: TGCGCCAGCAGATCTTTAGGGGAGACTGAAGCTTTCTTT. V is TRBV5-1 and J is TRBJ1-1; D is possibly TRBD1 (5 bases). The ends were cut back, 5 bases at V and 5 bases at J, with 13 bases in the middle. Per the germline V gene, CDR1 is SGHRS and CDR2 is YFSETQ. The CDR3 loop spans 13 amino acids. Based on the CDR3 plus reference TRBV5-1 and TRBJ1-1, the full variable domain is KAGVTQTPRYLIKTRGQQVTLSCSPISGHRSVSWYQQTPGQGLQFLFEYFSETQRNKGNFPGRFSGRQFSNSRSEMNVSTLELGDSALYLCASRSLGETEAFFGQGTRLTVV.

This clonotype was counted only a few times. V usage is TRBV7-8 and J usage is TRBJ2-1, with D maybe TRBD1 (6 bases). Germline V gene sequence: CDR1 SGHVS, CDR2 FQNEAQ. The CDR3 sequence is 15 residues long. V lost 1 base, J lost 1 base, and 8 bases lay in between. This CDR3 is CASSLVGASYNEQFF. CDR3 DNA: TGTGCCAGCAGCTTAGTGGGGGCTTCCTACAATGAGCAGTTCTTC.

This clonotype was counted between two and nine times. J is TRBJ2-5 and V is TRBV5-1, with a tentative D call TRBD1 (7 bases). V dropped 4 bases and J dropped 5 bases, with 18 bases sitting between them. This CDR3 region has 15 residues. Per germline, CDR1 SGHRS and CDR2 YFSETQ. CDR3 residues: CASSVNSQGRETQYF. CDR3 sequence (DNA): TGCGCCAGCAGCGTAAACTCACAGGGGAGGGAGACCCAGTACTTC.